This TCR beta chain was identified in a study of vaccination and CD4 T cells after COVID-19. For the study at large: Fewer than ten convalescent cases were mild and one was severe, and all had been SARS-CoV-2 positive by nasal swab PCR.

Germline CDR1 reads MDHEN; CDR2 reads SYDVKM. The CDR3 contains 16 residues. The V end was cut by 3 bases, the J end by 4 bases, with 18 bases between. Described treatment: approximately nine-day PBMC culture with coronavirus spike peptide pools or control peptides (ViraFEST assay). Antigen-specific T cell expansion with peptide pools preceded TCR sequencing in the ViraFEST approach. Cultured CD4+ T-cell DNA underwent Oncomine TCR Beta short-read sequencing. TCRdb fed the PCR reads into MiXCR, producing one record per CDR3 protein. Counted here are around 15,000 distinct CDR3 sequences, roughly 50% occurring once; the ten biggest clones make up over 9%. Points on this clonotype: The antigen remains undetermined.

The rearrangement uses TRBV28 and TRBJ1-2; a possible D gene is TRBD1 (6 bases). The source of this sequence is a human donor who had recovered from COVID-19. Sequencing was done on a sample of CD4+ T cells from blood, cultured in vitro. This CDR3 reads CASSFPGGTGSYGYTF. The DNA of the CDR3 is TGTGCCAGCAGTTTCCCCGGGGGAACAGGGTCCTATGGCTACACCTTC.